Detailed here is one T cell receptor (beta chain). Its antigen is not identified. The data were obtained in a study of cytomegalovirus exposure and HLA in healthy donors. Findings of the study overall: It was only CMV serostatus that was available as immune exposure information. An ancestry cluster, one associated with Asian ancestry, reportedly showed fewer N-insertions than the 666-donor mean in a later analysis.

Unrecorded immune exposures were likely, despite nominal health at sampling. Trimming took off 9 bases at V and 0 bases at J, with 21 bases between the two ends. Germline CDR1 SNHLY, CDR2 FYNNEI. This CDR3 spans 17 amino acids. The PCR contained 60 Vbeta and 13 Jbeta primers. The table came from immunoSEQ multiplex PCR; TCRdb's copy has only in-frame clones and leaves some out. There are 130,000 or so clones in the sample; 70% to 80% occur only once, and over 0.9% lies in the top ten. This sequence originates from a woman aged 55-70 years in good health and CMV-seronegative. The sequenced material came from PBMCs. The chain combines TRBV2 with TRBJ1-3; the D gene is possibly TRBD1 (6 bases). The CDR3 here is CASQRTVPLSSGNTIYF. CDR3 DNA: TGTGCCAGTCAACGGACAGTCCCCCTGAGCTCTGGAAACACCATATATTTT.